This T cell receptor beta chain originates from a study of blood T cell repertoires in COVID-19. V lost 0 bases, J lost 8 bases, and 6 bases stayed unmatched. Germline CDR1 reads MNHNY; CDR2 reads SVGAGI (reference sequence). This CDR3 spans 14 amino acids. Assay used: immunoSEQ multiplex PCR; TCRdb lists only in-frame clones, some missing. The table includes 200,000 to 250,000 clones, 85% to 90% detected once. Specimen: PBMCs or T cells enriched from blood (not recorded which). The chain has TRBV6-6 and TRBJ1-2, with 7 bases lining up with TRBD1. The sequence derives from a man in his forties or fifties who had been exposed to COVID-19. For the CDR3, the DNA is TGTGCCAGCAGTTACTCGACAGGGATAAAGGGCTACACCTTC. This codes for CASSYSTGIKGYTF.